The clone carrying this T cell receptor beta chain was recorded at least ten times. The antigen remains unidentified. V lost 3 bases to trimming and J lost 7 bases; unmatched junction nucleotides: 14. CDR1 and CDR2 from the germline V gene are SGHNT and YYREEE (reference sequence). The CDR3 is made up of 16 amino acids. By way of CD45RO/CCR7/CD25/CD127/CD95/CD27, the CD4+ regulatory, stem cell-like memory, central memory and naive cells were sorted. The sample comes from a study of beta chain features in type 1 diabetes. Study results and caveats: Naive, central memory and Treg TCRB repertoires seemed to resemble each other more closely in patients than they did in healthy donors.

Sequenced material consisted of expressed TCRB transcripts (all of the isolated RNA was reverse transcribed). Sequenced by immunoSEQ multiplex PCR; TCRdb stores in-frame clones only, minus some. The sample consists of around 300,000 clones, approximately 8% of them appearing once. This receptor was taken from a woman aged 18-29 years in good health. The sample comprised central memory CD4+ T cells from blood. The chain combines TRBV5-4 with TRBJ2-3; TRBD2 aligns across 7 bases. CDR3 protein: CASSWLASGPTNTQYF. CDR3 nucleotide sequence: TGTGCCAGCAGCTGGCTGGCTAGCGGCCCTACTAATACGCAGTATTTT.